This TCR beta chain was documented in a study of blood T cells in healthy people across ages (dated by TCRdb to between 2015 and 2016). Study-wide context: In model experiments, roughly one uniquely barcoded TCR beta cDNA molecule per two T cells was captured by template switching. To track age-related changes in TCR beta repertoire diversity, the study relied on deep sequencing normalized with unique cDNA molecular identifiers. The donors were split into four age groups: young (average around 15 years), middle-aged (about 40), aged (over 55) and long-lived (over 80). To avoid experimental bias, donors of different ages were randomly spread across the sequencing lanes. For two donors (one aged 18 to 29 and one aged 80 or older), the study analyzed two additional independent replicas of 1 million unique cDNA reads from the same blood draw. What the research found in general, with its limitations: Conclusive comparison of naive and antigen-experienced compartments was prevented by the profiling of bulk unsorted PBMCs. Compared with the aged group, more naive CD4+ T cells, fewer expanded clones and increased TCR diversity were shown by the long-lived group, suggesting age selection. Observed TCR beta diversity correlated strongly with the percentage of naive T cells measured by flow cytometry. Because the CMV infection status of the donors was unknown, age-related changes in expanded clonotypes may potentially have been confounded. Observed TCR beta diversity per million T cells fell roughly linearly with age, and a significant reduction was already apparent by age around 36. Total diversity estimates from one million sequenced T cells were considered lower bounds and underestimates.

In its sample, this clonotype was seen many times. Which antigen it targets is not known. Base qualities are not at hand, and no much larger clone is one base apart. Library preparation was by 5' RACE. TCRdb lists the instrument as Illumina HiSeq 2500. A second 7 to 11 cycle PCR used a sample-barcoded 5' primer and a J-beta primer mix. A template-switch 5' adaptor carrying 12 random nucleotides introduced a unique molecular identifier onto each TCR beta cDNA molecule. Each sample yielded at least 2.5 million CDR3-containing paired-end reads. All of the RNA was converted into first-strand cDNA using the Mint cDNA synthesis kit, with a TRBC-specific oligonucleotide serving as the primer. Following uracil-DNA glycosylase treatment, a first 18-cycle PCR with universal primers M1SS and BC2_uni_R was performed on all cDNA. Regarding the original processing steps: For normalization, 1 million high-quality reads were randomly selected from each sample, with every read carrying a distinct molecular identifier. Reads with shared molecular identifiers were discarded instead of being binned into consensus sequences. MiTCR, run with a Q25 quality threshold and the strictest error-elimination algorithm, handled CDR3 identification, clonotype clustering and error correction. A nonparametric unseen species model with Euler transformation was used to estimate lower-bound total TCR beta diversity. The public reads were quality trimmed at Q25 with fastp and then assembled into clones with MiXCR by TCRdb, keeping productive beta chains. Every distinct CDR3 protein forms one entry, paired with its most common genes and DNA. TCRdb's processing, not the study's, gives the V and J calls here. Within this sample are approximately 800,000 distinct CDR3 sequences, with under 80% of them counted one time only. The ten most abundant clones make up roughly a quarter of the sample.

Reading the germline V gene gives CDR1 SGHTA and CDR2 FQGNSA. V drops 5 bases and J drops 0 bases, leaving 12 bases in between. The CDR3 sequence holds 15 residues, the cysteine and phenylalanine included. The DNA shown is the 45-base CDR3, in frame from base 1. Systemically healthy Caucasian individuals from Russia, some 40 in total and aged roughly 6 to 100 years, were included as donors. Each donor gave about 9.7 milliliters of peripheral blood, drawn into EDTA-treated Vacutainer tubes. Ficoll-Paque density-gradient centrifugation was used to isolate PBMCs, with at least 6.5 million per sample. Trizol reagent was used to extract total RNA from PBMCs, with at least 6 micrograms per sample. For every donor, an aliquot of PBMCs went through flow cytometry to measure the percentages of naive CD45RAhigh/CD27high T cells.

Sequenced input: blood. The source of this sequence is a man aged 25 to 40 in good health. This chain is built from TRBV7-2 and TRBJ2-3, with no confidently assigned D gene. DNA sequence: TGTGCCAGCAGCCCGAACTACATAAGCACAGATACGCAGTATTTT. It is translated as CASSPNYISTDTQYF.